The present TCR beta chain was sequenced within a study of CD8 T cells in Susac syndrome (dated 2019 in TCRdb). About the investigation overall: The study used repertoire sequencing to test whether antigen drove CD8+ T cell activation and differentiation in Susac syndrome. CD8+ T cell repertoire clonality was compared between some 12 healthy donors, roughly 14 Susac syndrome patients and approximately 16 multiple sclerosis patients.

This clonotype was counted once. There is no known antigen for this receptor. One base away there is no much larger clone; base qualities are not given. A lone read gives weak evidence. The paper as a whole reports these results and caveats: The number of individuals in the TCR sequencing and HLA analysis was recognized as being relatively small.

RNA was extracted using the RNeasy kit, and roughly 0.45 to 1 microgram was reverse transcribed with random hexamers. The immunoSEQ multiplex PCR assay, which covers 54 Vbeta and 13 Jbeta segments, was used to amplify TCR beta CDR3 regions. PCR amplification bias was corrected using a synthetic template baseline for primer optimization and computational correction. The authors' pipeline ran thus. Reads were annotated to V, D and J genes according to IMGT and were analyzed with immunoSEQ Analyzer, with only productive sequences retained. Clonality was computed as one minus Shannon entropy normalized by log2 of the number of productive unique sequences. Public and private clones were assessed among the 100 most prevalent clones of each patient and control. Clones were defined as Susac-specific when absent from the healthy and MS cohorts, from fewer than 1,300 published viral clones and from other ImmuneACCESS disease sequences. The public reads were reprocessed in TCRdb via fastp at Q25 and MiXCR, keeping in-frame beta chains. Each CDR3 protein appears once, grouped with its most common genes and DNA. These V and J calls are TCRdb output, not the study's own analysis. This sample holds 400,000 or so distinct CDR3 sequences; approximately 85% were observed only once. The biggest ten clones account for about 0.12% of the sample.

High-throughput TCR beta sequencing profiled peripheral blood CD8+ and CD4+ T cells from healthy donors, Susac syndrome patients and multiple sclerosis patients. The multiple sclerosis controls were treatment-naive patients whose relapsing-remitting disease, either stable or active, fulfilled the revised McDonald criteria. CD8+ TEMRA cells were enriched by FACS, while bulk CD8+ and CD4+ T cells were purified by magnetic negative isolation. Blood was drawn into EDTA tubes, processed within 24 hours, and PBMCs were isolated by density gradient centrifugation. PBMCs intended for TCR sequencing were frozen in liquid nitrogen and were later thawed in a 37 degrees C water bath. A purity of at least 90% was achieved for sorted or isolated CD4+, CD8+ and CD8+ TEMRA cells. Trimming leaves V shorter by 2 bases and J shorter by 4 bases, with the junction holding 13 bases beyond the gene matches. From the germline V gene, CDR1 is MNHEY and CDR2 is SVGAGI. The CDR3 has 18 amino acids, counting the end cysteine and phenylalanine. The retained sequence is limited to the CDR3, 54 bases, with the frame set at the first base.

The receptor's source is a human donor with multiple sclerosis. Sequenced sample: CD8+ T cells from PBMCs. This receptor chain uses TRBV6-5 and TRBJ2-2; the junction holds 7 bases that match TRBD2. In nucleotide form, the sequence is TGTGCCAGCAGTTACCTACGCGGGGAGGGGACTTTCACCGGGGAGCTGTTTTTT. Its translation reads: CASSYLRGEGTFTGELFF.